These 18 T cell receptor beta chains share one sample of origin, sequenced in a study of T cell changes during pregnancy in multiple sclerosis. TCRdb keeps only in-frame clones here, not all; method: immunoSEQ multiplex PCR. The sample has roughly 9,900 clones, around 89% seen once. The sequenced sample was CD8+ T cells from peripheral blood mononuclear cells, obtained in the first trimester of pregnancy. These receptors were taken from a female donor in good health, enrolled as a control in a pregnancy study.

CDR3 nucleotides: TGTGCCAGCATTACCGCCCCTAGCGGGGGGCACAATGAGCAGTTCTTC. It specifies CASITAPSGGHNEQFF. The rearrangement uses TRBV21-1 and TRBJ2-1; TRBD2 was called by the table and not checked on the DNA. TRBV21-1 is an annotated pseudogene. CDR3 length equals 16 residues.

The CDR3 nucleotides read TGTGCCAGTACTGGACTAGCGGATTACACCGGGGAGCTGTTTTTT. Translation gives CASTGLADYTGELFF. The genes are TRBV19 and TRBJ2-2; 10 nucleotides align to TRBD2. The CDR3 covers 15 residues. CDR1 and CDR2 from the germline V gene are LNHDA and SQIVND (reference sequence). The J segment lost 3 bases and the V segment lost 7 bases, leaving 5 bases of the junction unmatched.

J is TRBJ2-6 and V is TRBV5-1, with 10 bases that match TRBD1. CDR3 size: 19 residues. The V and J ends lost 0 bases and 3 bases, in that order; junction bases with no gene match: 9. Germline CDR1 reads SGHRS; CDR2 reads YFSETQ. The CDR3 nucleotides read TGCGCCAGCAGCTTGGAGGGGACAGGGGTGATGCGTGGGGCCAACGTCCTGACTTTC. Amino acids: CASSLEGTGVMRGANVLTF. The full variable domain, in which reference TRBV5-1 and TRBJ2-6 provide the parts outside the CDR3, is KAGVTQTPRYLIKTRGQQVTLSCSPISGHRSVSWYQQTPGQGLQFLFEYFSETQRNKGNFPGRFSGRQFSNSRSEMNVSTLELGDSALYLCASSLEGTGVMRGANVLTFGAGSRLTVL.

The chain's CDR3 is CASSLDRFNQPQHF. DNA of the CDR3: TGTGCCAGCAGCTTAGACAGGTTCAATCAGCCCCAGCATTTT. This sequence joins TRBV7-8 and TRBJ1-5, with D perhaps TRBD1 (5 bases). Per the germline V gene, CDR1 is SGHVS and CDR2 is FQNEAQ. This CDR3 is 14 amino acids long. V was pared by 1 base and J by 3 bases, with 7 bases between. The whole variable domain, remainder taken from reference TRBV7-8 and TRBJ1-5, is GAGVSQSPRYKVAKRGQDVALRCDPISGHVSLFWYQQALGQGPEFLTYFQNEAQLDKSGLPSDRFFAERPEGSVSTLKIQRTQQEDSAVYLCASSLDRFNQPQHFGDGTRLSIL.

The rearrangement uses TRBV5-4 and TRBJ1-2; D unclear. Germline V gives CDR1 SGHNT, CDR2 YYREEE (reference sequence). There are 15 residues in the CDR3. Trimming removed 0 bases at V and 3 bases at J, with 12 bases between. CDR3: CASSLAWQEDYGYTF. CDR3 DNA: TGTGCCAGCAGCTTGGCTTGGCAGGAAGACTATGGCTACACCTTC.

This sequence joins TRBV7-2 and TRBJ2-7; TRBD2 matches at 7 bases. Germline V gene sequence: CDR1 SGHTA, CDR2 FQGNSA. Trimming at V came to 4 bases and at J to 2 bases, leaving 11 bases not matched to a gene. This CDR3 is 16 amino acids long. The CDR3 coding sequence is TGTGCCAGCAGCTCTAGAGGCGCGGGGGTGACCTACGAGCAGTACTTC. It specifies CASSSRGAGVTYEQYF. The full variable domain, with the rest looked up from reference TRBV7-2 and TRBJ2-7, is GAGVSQSPSNKVTEKGKDVELRCDPISGHTALYWYRQSLGQGLEFLIYFQGNSAPDKSGLPSDRFSAERTGGSVSTLTIQRTQQEDSAVYLCASSSRGAGVTYEQYFGPGTRLTVT.

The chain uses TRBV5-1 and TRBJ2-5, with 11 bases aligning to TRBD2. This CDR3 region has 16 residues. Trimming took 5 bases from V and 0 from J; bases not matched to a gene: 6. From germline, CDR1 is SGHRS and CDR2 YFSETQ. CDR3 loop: CASRGGTSGYQETQYF. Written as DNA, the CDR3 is TGCGCCAGCAGAGGCGGGACTAGCGGATACCAAGAGACCCAGTACTTC.

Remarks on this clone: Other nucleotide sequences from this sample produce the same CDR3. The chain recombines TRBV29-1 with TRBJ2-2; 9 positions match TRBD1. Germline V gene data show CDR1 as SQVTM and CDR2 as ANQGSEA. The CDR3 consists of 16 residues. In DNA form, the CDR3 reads TGCAGTGCTATAGTCGGGACAGGGAGGCGAACCGGGGAGCTGTTTTTT. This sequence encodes CSAIVGTGRRTGELFF.

The CDR3 nucleotides read TGTGCCAGCAGCCCGGGGACGGTGACAGGAGACACTGAAGCTTTCTTT. This translates into CASSPGTVTGDTEAFF. The rearrangement joins TRBV5-8 to TRBJ1-1; TRBD1 might be the D (6 bases). Germline CDR1 is SGHTS and CDR2 is YDEGEE. V dropped 4 bases and J dropped 3 bases, with 19 bases sitting between them. This CDR3 is built from 16 residues.

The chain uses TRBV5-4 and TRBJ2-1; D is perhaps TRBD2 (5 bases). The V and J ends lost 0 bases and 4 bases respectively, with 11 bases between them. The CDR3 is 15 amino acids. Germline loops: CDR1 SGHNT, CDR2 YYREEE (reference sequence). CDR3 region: CASSLARTYYNEQFF. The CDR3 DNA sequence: TGTGCCAGCAGCTTGGCCAGGACTTATTACAATGAGCAGTTCTTC. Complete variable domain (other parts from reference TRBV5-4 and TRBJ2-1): ETGVTQSPTHLIKTRGQQVTLRCSSQSGHNTVSWYQQALGQGPQFIFQYYREEENGRGNFPPRFSGLQFPNYSSELNVNALELDDSALYLCASSLARTYYNEQFFGPGTRLTVL.

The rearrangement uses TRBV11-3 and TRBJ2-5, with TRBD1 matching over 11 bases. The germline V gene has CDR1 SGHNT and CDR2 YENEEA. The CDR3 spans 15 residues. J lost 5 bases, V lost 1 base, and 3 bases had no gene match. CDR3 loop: CASSLGTGGFETQYF. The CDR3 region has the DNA TGTGCCAGCAGCTTAGGGACAGGGGGCTTCGAGACCCAGTACTTC.

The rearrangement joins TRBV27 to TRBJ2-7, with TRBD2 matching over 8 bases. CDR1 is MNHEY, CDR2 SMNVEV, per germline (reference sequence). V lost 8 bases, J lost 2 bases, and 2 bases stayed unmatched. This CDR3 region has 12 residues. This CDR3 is CASREGAYEQYF. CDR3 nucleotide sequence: TGTGCCAGCCGGGAGGGTGCCTACGAGCAGTACTTC.

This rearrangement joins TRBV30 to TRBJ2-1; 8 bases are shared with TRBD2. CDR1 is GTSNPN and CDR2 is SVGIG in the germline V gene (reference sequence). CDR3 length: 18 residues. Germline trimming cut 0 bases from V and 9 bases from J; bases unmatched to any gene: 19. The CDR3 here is CAWSVFGRAGAPGGEQFF. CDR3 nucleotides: TGTGCCTGGAGTGTTTTTGGCCGAGCGGGGGCCCCGGGGGGTGAGCAGTTCTTC.

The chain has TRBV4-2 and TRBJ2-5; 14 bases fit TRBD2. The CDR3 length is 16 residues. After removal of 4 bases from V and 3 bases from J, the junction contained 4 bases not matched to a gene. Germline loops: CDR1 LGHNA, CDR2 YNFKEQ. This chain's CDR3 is CASSPLTSGGEETQYF. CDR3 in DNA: TGTGCCAGCAGCCCCCTGACTAGCGGGGGGGAAGAGACCCAGTACTTC.

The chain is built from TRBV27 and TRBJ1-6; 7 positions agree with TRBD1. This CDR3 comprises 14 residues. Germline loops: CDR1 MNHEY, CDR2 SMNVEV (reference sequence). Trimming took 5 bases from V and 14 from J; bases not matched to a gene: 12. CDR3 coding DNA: TGTGCCAGCAGTCCCGGGACAGCCCGTTTTACCCTCCACTTT. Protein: CASSPGTARFTLHF.

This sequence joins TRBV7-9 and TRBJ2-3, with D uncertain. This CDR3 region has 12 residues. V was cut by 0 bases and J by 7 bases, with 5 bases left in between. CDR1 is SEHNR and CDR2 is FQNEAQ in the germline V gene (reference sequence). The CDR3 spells CASSLAFNTQYF. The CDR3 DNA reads TGTGCCAGCAGCTTAGCTTTTAATACGCAGTATTTT. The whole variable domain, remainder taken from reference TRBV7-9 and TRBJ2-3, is DTGVSQNPRHKITKRGQNVTFRCDPISEHNRLYWYRQTLGQGPEFLTYFQNEAQLEKSRLLSDRFSAERPKGSFSTLEIQRTEQGDSAMYLCASSLAFNTQYFGPGTRLTVL.

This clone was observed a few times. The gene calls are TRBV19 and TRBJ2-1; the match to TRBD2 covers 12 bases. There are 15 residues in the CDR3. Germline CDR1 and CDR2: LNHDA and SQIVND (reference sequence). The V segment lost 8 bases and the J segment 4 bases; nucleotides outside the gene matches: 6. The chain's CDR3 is CASSSSGGDYNEQFF. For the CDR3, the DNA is TGTGCCAGTTCCTCTAGCGGGGGGGATTACAATGAGCAGTTCTTC.

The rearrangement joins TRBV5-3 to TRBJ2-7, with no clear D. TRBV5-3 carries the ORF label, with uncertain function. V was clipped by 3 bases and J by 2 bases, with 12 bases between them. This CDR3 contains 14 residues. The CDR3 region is CARSSRRAAYEQYF. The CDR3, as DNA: TGTGCCAGAAGCTCCCGCCGCGCTGCCTACGAGCAGTACTTC.